These 27 T cell receptor beta chains originate from one sample sequenced in a study of blood T cell repertoires in COVID-19. Here immunoSEQ multiplex PCR was the method, and the copy in TCRdb shows in-frame clones only, minus some. The sample shows about 140,000 clones, roughly four fifths of them seen only once. Sequencing was carried out using peripheral blood. The receptors shown here come from a woman aged 60 to 75 with acute or convalescent COVID-19.

The genes are TRBV2 and TRBJ2-5; 11 bases align to TRBD2. The CDR3 sequence is 15 residues long. The V gene's germline CDR1 is SNHLY and CDR2 FYNNEI. Germline trimming cut 5 bases from V and 1 base from J; bases unmatched to any gene: 3. CDR3: CASSLAGGIQETQYF. The CDR3 nucleotides read TGTGCCAGCAGTTTAGCGGGAGGGATCCAAGAGACCCAGTACTTC.

This clone was observed once. V usage is TRBV6-1 and J usage is TRBJ1-2; no definite D call. The CDR3 length is 16 residues. Trimming cost V 1 base and J 4 bases, with 16 bases left between them. The germline V gene has CDR1 MNHNS and CDR2 SASEGT. CDR3 sequence reads: CASSEGFVVMSYGYTF. The DNA for the CDR3 is TGTGCCAGCAGTGAAGGCTTTGTGGTAATGAGCTATGGCTACACCTTC.

The chain joins TRBV28 to TRBJ1-6; TRBD1 matches at 7 bases. The CDR3 length is 17 residues. The germline gives CDR1 MDHEN, CDR2 SYDVKM. V lost 7 bases, J lost 5 bases, and 14 bases stayed unmatched. The CDR3 here is CASTSYGQDHNNSPLHF. CDR3 DNA: TGTGCCAGCACCTCATACGGACAGGACCACAATAATTCACCCCTCCACTTT. Filled out from reference TRBV28 and TRBJ1-6, the complete variable domain reads DVKVTQSSRYLVKRTGEKVFLECVQDMDHENMFWYRQDPGLGLRLIYFSYDVKMKEKGDIPEGYSVSREKKERFSLILESASTNQTSMYLCASTSYGQDHNNSPLHFGNGTRLTVT.

This clone was picked up a small number of times. As DNA, the CDR3 is TGCGCCAGCAGCTTGGATCTCGGGACAGCGCCTGAAGCTTTCTTT. Translating it yields CASSLDLGTAPEAFF. The rearrangement joins TRBV5-1 to TRBJ1-1; TRBD1 agrees at 7 bases. The CDR3 extends over 15 amino acids. Germline V gene sequence: CDR1 SGHRS, CDR2 YFSETQ. V lost 0 bases to trimming and J lost 6 bases; unmatched junction nucleotides: 8.

The V and J genes are TRBV6-4 and TRBJ2-2; the D is unclear. Germline loops: CDR1 MRHNA, CDR2 SNTAGT. V was clipped by 5 bases and J by 1 base, with 5 bases between them. This CDR3 is 13 amino acids long. The CDR3 DNA sequence: TGTGCCAGCAGTTCGGGGAACACCGGGGAGCTGTTTTTT. It encodes CASSSGNTGELFF.

The V gene is TRBV5-1, the J gene TRBJ2-1, with TRBD1 matching over 8 bases. This CDR3 contains 17 residues. J lost 4 bases, V lost 1 base, and 10 bases had no gene match. Germline CDR1 and CDR2: SGHRS and YFSETQ. The CDR3 region has the DNA TGCGCCAGCAGCTTGCTGCCCGGGACAGGCTCATACAATGAGCAGTTCTTC. Its translation is CASSLLPGTGSYNEQFF.

The V gene is TRBV6-2 or TRBV6-3, the J gene TRBJ2-3, with a weak D call TRBD2 (6 bases). Trimming shortened V by 5 bases and J by 8 bases, and 17 bases separated the two germline ends. The CDR3 totals 14 residues. CDR1 is MNHEY and CDR2 is SVGEGT in the germline V gene. DNA for the CDR3: TGTGCCAGCAGTCCACTAGCCCCCCCCCTTACGCAGTATTTT. Translating it yields CASSPLAPPLTQYF.

The J gene is TRBJ2-7, the V gene TRBV28; D is possibly TRBD1 (5 bases). V gave up 6 bases and J gave up 6 bases, with 15 bases separating them. The CDR3 extends over 13 amino acids. Germline-derived CDR1 and CDR2 are MDHEN and SYDVKM. Here the CDR3 reads CASSPGQGGEQYF. The DNA of the CDR3 is TGTGCCAGCAGCCCGGGCCAGGGCGGCGAGCAGTACTTC.

This clone was counted once. The chain employs TRBV5-1 and TRBJ2-2; the match to TRBD1 covers 7 bases. V dropped 3 bases and J dropped 4; count of bases not matched to a gene: 9. CDR3 size: 16 residues. Looked up from germline, CDR1 is SGHRS and CDR2 is YFSETQ. The CDR3 reads CASSWTGTATTGELFF. DNA for the CDR3: TGCGCCAGCAGCTGGACGGGGACAGCGACCACCGGGGAGCTGTTTTTT.

The chain employs TRBV19 and TRBJ2-5, with D possibly matching TRBD2 (5 bases). Germline V CDR1 and CDR2: LNHDA, SQIVND (reference sequence). Deletions cut 3 bases from V and 4 bases from J, with 9 bases between. The CDR3 spans 13 residues. This CDR3 is CASSIGRGETQYF. In DNA form, the CDR3 reads TGTGCCAGTAGTATCGGACGGGGAGAGACCCAGTACTTC.

About this clone itself: The same CDR3 is also encoded by other DNA sequences in this sample. The chain joins TRBV3-1 (or the pseudogene TRBV3-2) to TRBJ2-1; a possible D gene is TRBD2 (6 bases). Germline values: CDR1 LGHDT, CDR2 YNNKEL (reference sequence). The CDR3 has 18 amino acids. V shed 0 bases and J shed 0 bases, with 15 bases lying between them. CDR3 DNA: TGTGCCAGCAGCCAAGATGGGCTAGCGCTCAGCTCCTACAATGAGCAGTTCTTC. It specifies CASSQDGLALSSYNEQFF.

Of note for this clone: Other DNA sequences within the sample encode an identical CDR3. The gene calls are TRBV27 and TRBJ1-1; no reliable D call. Germline loops: CDR1 MNHEY, CDR2 SMNVEV (reference sequence). The V gene lost 3 bases and the J gene lost 2 bases, with 7 bases spanning the gap. This CDR3 contains 13 residues. DNA of the CDR3: TGTGCCAGCAGTTTGGGCAGAAACACTGAAGCTTTCTTT. Amino acid sequence: CASSLGRNTEAFF.

The V and J genes are TRBV27 and TRBJ1-4; 7 nucleotides line up with TRBD1. Germline CDR1 and CDR2: MNHEY and SMNVEV (reference sequence). After removal of 2 bases from V and 7 bases from J, the junction contained 4 bases not matched to a gene. CDR3 length equals 14 residues. CDR3 in DNA: TGTGCCAGCAGTTTAGTAGGGGGCCTTGAAAAACTGTTTTTT. This codes for CASSLVGGLEKLFF.

The chain couples TRBV1 to TRBJ1-3; the D call TRBD1 from the table was never checked on the DNA. TRBV1 has pseudogene status. This CDR3 contains 16 residues. The CDR3, as DNA: TGCACCAGCAGAAGCGAACAGGTCACCTCTGGAAACACCATATATTTT. Translated, it gives CTSRSEQVTSGNTIYF.

About this clone itself: Other nucleotide sequences in the sample specify the same CDR3. This rearrangement joins TRBV18 to TRBJ2-2, with a possible D match to TRBD1 (7 bases). There are 14 residues in the CDR3. Germline V gene data show CDR1 as KGHSH and CDR2 as LQKENI. V was cut by 2 bases and J by 5 bases, with 9 bases left in between. In nucleotides, the CDR3 is TGTGCCAGCTCACCATCAGGGGGGACCGGGGAGCTGTTTTTT. It specifies CASSPSGGTGELFF.

The rearrangement joins TRBV3-1 (or the pseudogene TRBV3-2) to TRBJ2-3; 9 bases match TRBD2. The CDR3 runs to 13 residues. In germline, CDR1 is LGHDT, CDR2 YNNKEL (reference sequence). Trimming at V came to 4 bases and at J to 5 bases, leaving 1 base not matched to a gene. The CDR3 spells CASSLSGRDTQYF. The CDR3 nucleotides read TGTGCCAGCAGCCTTAGCGGGAGAGATACGCAGTATTTT.

This chain joins TRBV7-9 and TRBJ1-2; D uncertain. CDR1 is SEHNR and CDR2 is FQNEAQ in the germline V gene (reference sequence). V was shortened by 4 bases and J by 4 bases, with 13 bases between the two germline ends. The CDR3 contains 14 residues. CDR3 DNA sequence: TGTGCCAGCAGCTCCCAGACTACTCGCTATGGCTACACCTTC. Its translation is CASSSQTTRYGYTF.

This chain joins TRBV2 and TRBJ1-2; possible D gene TRBD1, 5 bases. Germline CDR1 and CDR2: SNHLY and FYNNEI. V lost 6 bases and J 4 bases, leaving 15 bases between the germline ends. The CDR3 spans 14 residues. CDR3 loop: CASSPNHDSYGYTF. DNA for the CDR3: TGTGCCAGCAGCCCAAACCACGACAGCTATGGCTACACCTTC.

V and J are TRBV27 and TRBJ1-4, with unresolved D. CDR3 length: 14 residues. V dropped 5 bases and J dropped 7 bases, with 14 bases sitting between them. Germline lookup yields CDR1 MNHEY and CDR2 SMNVEV (reference sequence). CDR3 sequence: CASSPPGLSEKLFF. The CDR3 nucleotides read TGTGCCAGCAGTCCGCCGGGATTAAGTGAAAAACTGTTTTTT.

The V and J genes are TRBV19 and TRBJ1-3; TRBD1 aligns across 11 bases. Germline V gene sequence: CDR1 LNHDA, CDR2 SQIVND (reference sequence). CDR3 length: 16 amino acids. The trim removed 9 bases at V and 3 bases at J, leaving 10 bases unmatched. The DNA for the CDR3 is TGTGCCAGGCGGACAGGGGGCTGGAAGAATGGAAACACCATATATTTT. It specifies CARRTGGWKNGNTIYF.

The chain joins TRBV18 to TRBJ2-7; 7 positions match TRBD1. CDR3 length: 15 amino acids. The V segment lost 3 bases and the J segment 1 base; nucleotides outside the gene matches: 6. The germline V gene has CDR1 KGHSH and CDR2 LQKENI. The CDR3 is CASSPPMGQSYEQYF. CDR3 nucleotide sequence: TGTGCCAGCTCACCCCCCATGGGACAGTCCTACGAGCAGTACTTC.

The CDR3 DNA is TGTGCCAGCAGCCAGGGGACTAGCGGGAGCAGGGAGACCCAGTACTTC. It specifies CASSQGTSGSRETQYF. The chain combines TRBV3-1 (or the pseudogene TRBV3-2) with TRBJ2-5; 14 bases map to TRBD2. The CDR3 totals 16 residues. CDR1 is LGHDT, CDR2 YNNKEL, per germline (reference sequence). V shed 3 bases and J 5 bases; nucleotides not matched to a gene: 5.

The rearrangement uses TRBV11-2 and TRBJ2-1; D call uncertain. Germline-derived CDR1 and CDR2 are SGHAT and FQNNGV. The CDR3 length is 12 residues. The V gene lost 2 bases and the J gene lost 12 bases, with 11 bases spanning the gap. The CDR3: CASSLLPPGQFF. The CDR3 DNA is TGTGCCAGCAGCTTATTACCCCCAGGGCAGTTCTTC.

The gene calls are TRBV28 and TRBJ2-2; D not resolved. V was shortened by 3 bases and J by 1 base, with 3 bases between the two germline ends. The CDR3 sequence is 13 residues long. Per the germline V gene, CDR1 is MDHEN and CDR2 is SYDVKM. The CDR3 coding sequence is TGTGCCAGCAGTTTTCAGAACACCGGGGAGCTGTTTTTT. Translated, it gives CASSFQNTGELFF.

The chain employs TRBV10-2 and TRBJ2-3; D is unresolved. This CDR3 region has 15 residues. The germline gives CDR1 WSHSY, CDR2 SAAADI. The V end was cut by 7 bases, the J end by 3 bases, with 17 bases between. The CDR3 bases are TGCGCCAGCATGTCGCCTAGGTCCAAAACAGATACGCAGTATTTT. Residues: CASMSPRSKTDTQYF.

The gene calls are TRBV5-1 and TRBJ2-7; D may be TRBD1 (5 bases). V was shortened by 6 bases and J by 4 bases, with 17 bases between the two germline ends. The CDR3 length is 14 residues. Germline-derived CDR1 and CDR2 are SGHRS and YFSETQ. DNA for the CDR3: TGCGCCAGCAATTCCGGCTCAGGGATATACGAGCAGTACTTC. Protein product: CASNSGSGIYEQYF.

The chain carries TRBV6-1 and TRBJ1-1; D is perhaps TRBD1 (5 bases). The CDR3 consists of 16 residues. V lost 0 bases and J 0 bases, leaving 11 bases between the germline ends. CDR1 is MNHNS and CDR2 is SASEGT in the germline V gene. The CDR3 DNA reads TGTGCCAGCAGTGAAGCCCACCAAGGGGTGAACACTGAAGCTTTCTTT. Translation: CASSEAHQGVNTEAFF.